The next 28 T cell receptor beta chains were all read from a single sample in a study of blood T cell repertoires in COVID-19. Only in-frame clones appear in the TCRdb table, and some are missing; sequencing was by immunoSEQ multiplex PCR. Of around 84,000 clones listed, around 83% are singletons. Sequences were obtained from peripheral blood. These receptors were collected from a man aged 80 or over with active or convalescent COVID-19.

The rearrangement joins TRBV2 to TRBJ2-3; D unclear. The CDR3 extends over 13 amino acids. Per the germline V gene, CDR1 is SNHLY and CDR2 is FYNNEI. Deletions cut 3 bases from V and 4 bases from J, with 8 bases between. The CDR3 is CASSDSSPDTQYF. Written as DNA, the CDR3 is TGTGCCAGCAGTGATAGCTCTCCAGATACGCAGTATTTT. Together with reference TRBV2 and TRBJ2-3, the CDR3 gives the full variable domain: EPEVTQTPSHQVTQMGQEVILRCVPISNHLYFYWYRQILGQKVEFLVSFYNNEISEKSEIFDDQFSVERPDGSNFTLKIRSTKLEDSAMYFCASSDSSPDTQYFGPGTRLTVL.

This chain links TRBV19 with TRBJ2-1; TRBD2 matches 7 bases. Germline values: CDR1 LNHDA, CDR2 SQIVND (reference sequence). The CDR3 sequence is 13 residues long. Trimming cost V 5 bases and J 9 bases; bases outside gene matches: 7. DNA for the CDR3: TGTGCCAGTAGTGCCATAGCGGGCGGTGAGCAGTTCTTC. As protein: CASSAIAGGEQFF.

V gene TRBV12-3 or TRBV12-4 combines with J gene TRBJ2-7; a possible D gene is TRBD1 (5 bases). V lost 6 bases, J lost 4 bases, and 10 bases lay in between. There are 12 residues in the CDR3. The CDR3 sequence: CASRTDSYEQYF. For the CDR3, the DNA is TGTGCCAGCAGAACCGACAGTTACGAGCAGTACTTC.

The rearrangement uses TRBV2 and TRBJ2-3, with 7 bases fitting TRBD1. V gave up 6 bases and J gave up 0 bases; unmatched junction bases: 9. Germline-derived CDR1 and CDR2 are SNHLY and FYNNEI. The CDR3 length is 16 residues. The CDR3 sequence: CASSARQGASTDTQYF. In DNA, the CDR3 is TGTGCCAGCAGCGCCCGACAGGGTGCTAGCACAGATACGCAGTATTTT.

This clone has only a few counts. The V and J genes are TRBV2 and TRBJ1-4; unclear D gene. This CDR3 comprises 14 residues. Trimming took 6 bases from V and 4 from J, leaving 12 bases between them. Germline V gene lookup returns CDR1 SNHLY and CDR2 FYNNEI. The CDR3 DNA is TGTGCCAGCAGACCCCTTGTGAGTAATGAAAAACTGTTTTTT. Its protein is CASRPLVSNEKLFF. The variable domain in full, with the rest retrieved from reference TRBV2 and TRBJ1-4, is EPEVTQTPSHQVTQMGQEVILRCVPISNHLYFYWYRQILGQKVEFLVSFYNNEISEKSEIFDDQFSVERPDGSNFTLKIRSTKLEDSAMYFCASRPLVSNEKLFFGSGTQLSVL.

The rearrangement joins TRBV4-2 to TRBJ2-7, with D tentatively TRBD1 (5 bases). With 1 base removed from V and 0 bases from J, the gap between germline ends came to 10 bases. The CDR3 loop spans 15 amino acids. In germline, CDR1 is LGHNA, CDR2 YNFKEQ. The DNA for the CDR3 is TGTGCCAGCAGCCAAGTACAGGTCAGCTCCTACGAGCAGTACTTC. This sequence encodes CASSQVQVSSYEQYF.

The CDR3: CASSYSQGAYEQYF. As DNA, the CDR3 is TGTGCCAGCAGTTACTCCCAGGGGGCCTACGAGCAGTACTTC. J is TRBJ2-7 and V is TRBV6-5; 7 nucleotides line up with TRBD1. J gave up 2 bases and V 0 bases, and 1 base lay outside the gene matches. In germline, CDR1 is MNHEY, CDR2 SVGAGI. The CDR3 runs 14 residues.

CDR3 DNA: TGTGCCACCAGTGCCCCCACGGGGCGGGAGGGCCTTAATACGCAGTATTTT. Amino acids: CATSAPTGREGLNTQYF. This rearrangement joins TRBV24-1 to TRBJ2-3; 9 bases map to TRBD2. Losses at the gene ends were 5 bases for V and 7 bases for J; bases not matched to a gene: 15. This CDR3 is built from 17 residues. Germline CDR1 and CDR2: KGHDR and SFDVKD.

The V and J genes are TRBV5-4 and TRBJ2-5; TRBD2 agrees at 7 bases. CDR3 length equals 15 residues. Trimming removed 4 bases from V and 4 bases from J; junction bases left unmatched: 10. CDR1 and CDR2 from the germline V gene are SGHNT and YYREEE (reference sequence). CDR3 bases: TGTGCCAGCAGCCCCGGGCTAGCGGTTCGAGAGACCCAGTACTTC. Residues: CASSPGLAVRETQYF.

This chain uses TRBV19 with TRBJ1-5; the D gene is possibly TRBD1 (5 bases). V was pared by 1 base and J by 2 bases, with 9 bases between. The CDR3 runs to 15 residues. The V gene's germline CDR1 is LNHDA and CDR2 SQIVND (reference sequence). CDR3 coding DNA: TGTGCCAGTAGTATAGGGCAGGGCGGCAATCAGCCCCAGCATTTT. This codes for CASSIGQGGNQPQHF.

There are a few counts of this clone. The rearrangement uses TRBV5-6 and TRBJ2-3; 8 bases match TRBD2. Germline V CDR1 and CDR2: SGHDT, YYEEEE. The CDR3 extends over 15 amino acids. The trim removed 2 bases at V and 2 bases at J, leaving 4 bases unmatched. CDR3 region: CASSFIAGPTDTQYF. The CDR3 DNA reads as TGTGCCAGCAGCTTCATAGCGGGACCCACAGATACGCAGTATTTT.

In its sample, this clone was seen a few times. The genes are TRBV19 and TRBJ1-3, with 10 bases that match TRBD1. The CDR3 is made up of 15 amino acids. V trimming: 9 bases; J trimming: 2 bases; junction bases outside the gene matches: 7. The germline V gene encodes CDR1 LNHDA and CDR2 SQIVND (reference sequence). CDR3 loop: CASDTGTGAGNTIYF. The CDR3 bases are TGTGCCAGCGATACCGGGACAGGGGCTGGAAACACCATATATTTT.

This chain links TRBV11-2 with TRBJ1-1; TRBD1 agrees at 7 bases. This CDR3 region has 15 residues. In germline, CDR1 is SGHAT, CDR2 FQNNGV. The junction had 7 bases not matched to a gene; V was cut back by 2 bases and J by 4 bases. CDR3 bases: TGTGCCAGCAGCTTACGGCAGGGGGTCGGCACTGAAGCTTTCTTT. This encodes CASSLRQGVGTEAFF. Looking up the rest from reference TRBV11-2 and TRBJ1-1 gives the full variable domain: EAGVAQSPRYKIIEKRQSVAFWCNPISGHATLYWYQQILGQGPKLLIQFQNNGVVDDSQLPKDRFSAERLKGVDSTLKIQPAKLEDSAVYLCASSLRQGVGTEAFFGQGTRLTVV.

V and J are TRBV5-4 and TRBJ1-6; possibly TRBD1 for D (5 bases). Germline CDR1 SGHNT, CDR2 YYREEE (reference sequence). V was shortened by 4 bases and J by 7 bases, with 12 bases between the two germline ends. The CDR3 is 14 residues long. The CDR3 sequence is CASSRQSTNSPLHF. For the CDR3, the DNA is TGTGCCAGCAGCAGACAGTCTACGAATTCACCCCTCCACTTT.

The genes are TRBV28 and TRBJ1-2, with D perhaps matching TRBD1 (6 bases). Germline-derived CDR1 and CDR2 are MDHEN and SYDVKM. V was cut by 5 bases and J by 5 bases, with 15 bases left in between. This CDR3 comprises 14 residues. CDR3 DNA sequence: TGTGCCAGCAGTCAAGGGGGATTGGGGTATGGCTACACCTTC. This gives the protein CASSQGGLGYGYTF.

The gene calls are TRBV7-2 and TRBJ1-3; D unclear. Trimming took off 3 bases at V and 0 bases at J, with 12 bases between the two ends. This CDR3 region has 16 residues. The germline V gene has CDR1 SGHTA and CDR2 FQGNSA. DNA of the CDR3: TGTGCCAGCAGCTTCCGGCCGGCGGGCTCTGGAAACACCATATATTTT. Translation: CASSFRPAGSGNTIYF. Variable domain in full (rest from reference TRBV7-2 and TRBJ1-3): GAGVSQSPSNKVTEKGKDVELRCDPISGHTALYWYRQSLGQGLEFLIYFQGNSAPDKSGLPSDRFSAERTGGSVSTLTIQRTQQEDSAVYLCASSFRPAGSGNTIYFGEGSWLTVV.

A few counts support this clone. This chain uses TRBV29-1 with TRBJ2-1, with 14 bases fitting TRBD2. CDR3 size: 16 residues. Trimming cost V 6 bases and J 0 bases; bases outside gene matches: 4. The germline V gene encodes CDR1 SQVTM and CDR2 ANQGSEA. CDR3 sequence (DNA): TGCAGCGTGTCGGGGACTAGCGGGAGCTCCTACAATGAGCAGTTCTTC. The encoded protein is CSVSGTSGSSYNEQFF.

The V and J genes are TRBV5-1 and TRBJ1-1, with 9 bases aligning to TRBD1. CDR3 length equals 15 residues. V dropped 1 base and J dropped 5; count of bases not matched to a gene: 6. CDR1 is SGHRS and CDR2 is YFSETQ in the germline V gene. CDR3 loop: CASSLTGTGRTEAFF. CDR3 DNA: TGCGCCAGCAGCTTGACGGGGACAGGGAGGACTGAAGCTTTCTTT.

DNA of the CDR3: TGTGCCAGCACCACCGGACAGGCTTGGAATTCACCCCTCCACTTT. Residues: CASTTGQAWNSPLHF. The chain joins TRBV28 to TRBJ1-6; the match to TRBD1 covers 7 bases. Per germline, CDR1 MDHEN and CDR2 SYDVKM. Unmatched junction bases numbered 10, after V lost 7 bases and J lost 7 bases. The CDR3 runs 15 residues.

In its sample, this clone was seen once. This chain joins TRBV14 and TRBJ2-7; possible D gene TRBD2, 6 bases. This CDR3 region has 15 residues. V was pared by 1 base and J by 2 bases, with 12 bases between. From germline, CDR1 is SGHDN and CDR2 FVKESK. CDR3 protein: CASSQVGSGAYEQYF. The CDR3 DNA reads as TGTGCCAGCAGCCAAGTTGGTAGCGGAGCCTACGAGCAGTACTTC.

This chain joins TRBV19 and TRBJ2-5; TRBD1 aligns across 7 bases. The germline gives CDR1 LNHDA, CDR2 SQIVND (reference sequence). The CDR3 loop spans 13 amino acids. The J segment lost 1 base and the V segment lost 8 bases, leaving 4 bases of the junction unmatched. DNA for the CDR3: TGTGCCAGTTCTGGACAGGTCCAAGAGACCCAGTACTTC. As protein: CASSGQVQETQYF.

This sequence joins TRBV5-4 and TRBJ2-5; the match to TRBD2 covers 8 bases. The CDR3 length is 14 residues. The germline CDR1 and CDR2 sequences are SGHNT and YYREEE (reference sequence). V was pared by 4 bases and J by 4 bases, with 6 bases of the junction left unmatched. CDR3 sequence: CASSLRAGGETQYF. CDR3 coding DNA: TGTGCCAGCAGCCTGAGGGCGGGAGGAGAGACCCAGTACTTC. Full variable domain (rest looked up from reference TRBV5-4 and TRBJ2-5): ETGVTQSPTHLIKTRGQQVTLRCSSQSGHNTVSWYQQALGQGPQFIFQYYREEENGRGNFPPRFSGLQFPNYSSELNVNALELDDSALYLCASSLRAGGETQYFGPGTRLLVL.

V gene TRBV5-1 combines with J gene TRBJ2-3; 13 bases fit TRBD2. The CDR3 is 18 amino acids. The germline gives CDR1 SGHRS, CDR2 YFSETQ. The ends lost 0 bases at V and 4 bases at J; junction bases unmatched: 8. The CDR3 here is CASSLATTSGGASDTQYF. The CDR3 region has the DNA TGCGCCAGCAGCTTGGCTACCACTAGCGGGGGGGCCTCAGATACGCAGTATTTT.

The chain recombines TRBV5-1 with TRBJ1-1; no clear D gene. The CDR3 runs 13 residues. Germline V gene data show CDR1 as SGHRS and CDR2 as YFSETQ. Trimming shortened V by 4 bases and J by 2 bases, and 9 bases separated the two germline ends. The CDR3 nucleotides are TGCGCCAGCAGCCCTACAGAAAACACTGAAGCTTTCTTT. Its protein is CASSPTENTEAFF.

The V and J genes are TRBV12-3 or TRBV12-4 and TRBJ1-4; D ambiguous. V lost 6 bases, J lost 4 bases, and 6 bases lay in between. The CDR3 is 12 amino acids. CDR3 protein: CASSPHNEKLFF. In DNA form, the CDR3 reads TGTGCCAGCAGCCCACATAATGAAAAACTGTTTTTT.

V is TRBV19 and J is TRBJ2-3; 7 nucleotides align to TRBD2. J lost 1 base, V lost 5 bases, and 3 bases had no gene match. CDR1 LNHDA and CDR2 SQIVND come from the germline V gene (reference sequence). The CDR3 covers 14 residues. The CDR3 region is CASSAGDGTDTQYF. In nucleotides, the CDR3 is TGTGCCAGTAGTGCGGGGGATGGCACAGATACGCAGTATTTT.

In this sample, this clone turned up once. This chain connects TRBV19 to TRBJ2-3; perhaps TRBD2 as D (6 bases). Trimming took off 6 bases at V and 3 bases at J, with 13 bases between the two ends. In germline, CDR1 is LNHDA, CDR2 SQIVND (reference sequence). This CDR3 region has 14 residues. CDR3 sequence: CASRTGDATDTQYF. CDR3 in DNA: TGTGCCAGTAGGACGGGGGACGCAACAGATACGCAGTATTTT.

V and J are TRBV9 and TRBJ2-1; 14 bases are a match to TRBD2. V lost 4 bases, J lost 5 bases, and 14 bases stayed unmatched. This CDR3 is built from 19 residues. Looked up from germline, CDR1 is SGDLS and CDR2 is YYNGEE. The CDR3 DNA is TGTGCCAGCAGCCGTACCTTGACTAGCGGGGGGGCCGGGAACAATGAGCAGTTCTTC. The encoded protein is CASSRTLTSGGAGNNEQFF.